Listed here are 13 T cell receptor beta chains from one sample, sequenced in a study of T cells in Graves' hyperthyroidism and ophthalmopathy. RNA transcripts served as the template for amplifying TCR beta CDR3 regions. Initially, a first-round RT-PCR of the TCR CDR3 employed the HTBI primer set. TCRdb processed the multiplex PCR reads anew with MiXCR; each CDR3 protein has one entry. The sample consists of about 500,000 distinct CDR3 sequences, roughly 15% of them appearing once. Sequencing was carried out using blood. The origin of the receptors is a young woman with Graves' ophthalmopathy.

In its sample, this clonotype was seen many times. The chain joins TRBV14 to TRBJ1-1, with D possibly TRBD1 on 5 matching bases. V lost 5 bases and J 5 bases, leaving 9 bases between the germline ends. The CDR3 covers 12 residues. Germline values: CDR1 SGHDN, CDR2 FVKESK. The CDR3 region is CASSARGTEAFF. DNA for the CDR3: TGTGCCAGCAGCGCCCGGGGGACTGAAGCTTTCTTT.

A remark on this clonotype: Since a much larger clone is just one base distant, this may be a read error. The genes are TRBV5-1 and TRBJ1-2, with a tentative D call TRBD1 (5 bases). CDR3 length equals 16 residues. Per germline, CDR1 SGHRS and CDR2 YFSETQ. Trimming pared 3 bases from V and 4 bases from J, leaving 19 bases between. CDR3 sequence reads: CASSSNAGSEGYGYTF. The DNA for the CDR3 is TGCGCCAGCAGCTCGAATGCAGGGTCAGAGGGCTATGGCTACACCTTC.

This clonotype was counted ten times or more. The J gene is TRBJ2-5, the V gene TRBV20-1, with no clear D. Germline assignment: CDR1 DFQATT and CDR2 SNEGSKA (reference sequence). This CDR3 is 13 amino acids long. The V end was cut by 1 base, the J end by 2 bases, with 8 bases between. DNA of the CDR3: TGCAGTGCTAGAGCGGCGGTACAAGAGACCCAGTACTTC. Protein: CSARAAVQETQYF.

This clonotype was observed a few times. The rearrangement joins TRBV19 to TRBJ2-3; the match to TRBD2 covers 7 bases. The germline CDR1 and CDR2 sequences are LNHDA and SQIVND (reference sequence). J lost 10 bases, V lost 5 bases, and 15 bases had no gene match. The CDR3 totals 15 residues. Here the CDR3 reads CASSQSGKEYSAQYF. The CDR3 DNA follows: TGTGCCAGTAGTCAGAGCGGGAAGGAGTACAGTGCGCAGTATTTT.

The sample holds many counts of this clonotype. V gene TRBV28 combines with J gene TRBJ2-5; 11 bases map to TRBD2. Germline trimming cut 5 bases from V and 2 bases from J; bases unmatched to any gene: 10. CDR1 MDHEN and CDR2 SYDVKM come from the germline V gene. The CDR3 runs 17 residues. CDR3 residues: CASSRAFLAGGQETQYF. CDR3 nucleotide sequence: TGTGCCAGCAGTCGTGCCTTCCTAGCGGGGGGACAAGAGACCCAGTACTTC.

This chain connects TRBV10-3 to TRBJ1-3; no definite D call. Trimming left V 3 bases short and J 2 bases short, with 11 bases between. Germline V gene sequence: CDR1 ENHRY, CDR2 SYGVKD. The CDR3 contains 15 residues. The CDR3 protein is CAISEDKPTGNTIYF. The CDR3 DNA reads TGTGCCATCAGTGAAGACAAGCCGACTGGAAACACCATATATTTT.

The gene calls are TRBV27 and TRBJ2-1; D might be TRBD2 (6 bases). The germline gives CDR1 MNHEY, CDR2 SMNVEV (reference sequence). This CDR3 spans 13 amino acids. V was pared by 1 base and J by 8 bases, with 9 bases between. CDR3 DNA sequence: TGTGCCAGCAGTTTATGGGGGGTCGATGAGCAGTTCTTC. It specifies CASSLWGVDEQFF.

This clonotype was recorded a few times. This sequence joins TRBV29-1 and TRBJ2-7, with D uncertain. Between the trimmed V and J ends, which lost 5 bases and 0 bases, there was a span of 5 bases. The CDR3 contains 11 residues. CDR1 SQVTM and CDR2 ANQGSEA come from the germline V gene. CDR3 sequence reads: CSVHDSYEQYF. CDR3 bases: TGCAGCGTTCACGACTCCTACGAGCAGTACTTC.

The rearrangement joins TRBV12-3 or TRBV12-4 to TRBJ2-4, with a possible D match to TRBD1 (6 bases). Trimming cost V 6 bases and J 0 bases, with 12 bases left between them. This CDR3 contains 15 residues. The CDR3 region has the DNA TGTGCCAGCAGCCCAGGGGACATAGCCAAAAACATTCAGTACTTC. It translates to CASSPGDIAKNIQYF.

The chain combines TRBV30 with TRBJ2-2; 8 positions agree with TRBD1. V shed 3 bases and J 0 bases; nucleotides not matched to a gene: 3. Germline lookup yields CDR1 GTSNPN and CDR2 SVGIG (reference sequence). CDR3 length: 15 residues. The CDR3 nucleotides read TGTGCCTGGAGGGCACAGGGGGCGAACACCGGGGAGCTGTTTTTT. Its translation is CAWRAQGANTGELFF.

This clonotype was counted many times. The rearrangement links TRBV11-3 to TRBJ1-1; tentative D call: TRBD1 (5 bases). CDR1 SGHNT and CDR2 YENEEA come from the germline V gene. The CDR3 is made up of 13 amino acids. Trimming removed 5 bases at V and 3 bases at J, with 10 bases between. This CDR3 is CASSVGRDTEAFF. The CDR3 DNA reads TGTGCCAGCAGCGTGGGCAGGGACACTGAAGCTTTCTTT.

This chain joins TRBV6-1 and TRBJ2-6; weak D call: TRBD1 (5 bases). The CDR3 has 15 residues. Per germline, CDR1 MNHNS and CDR2 SASEGT. The V and J ends lost 5 bases and 0 bases respectively, with 8 bases between them. Written as DNA, the CDR3 is TGTGCCAGCAGTCGCAGGGCCTCTGGGGCCAACGTCCTGACTTTC. Protein sequence: CASSRRASGANVLTF.

This clonotype was detected ten times or more. This sequence joins TRBV18 and TRBJ2-4; a weak D match, TRBD2 (7 bases). The length of the CDR3 is 14 residues. V lost 2 bases and J lost 5, with 10 bases in between. The germline V gene has CDR1 KGHSH and CDR2 LQKENI. The CDR3 sequence is CASSPGGGQNIQYF. CDR3 in DNA: TGTGCCAGCTCACCAGGCGGGGGCCAAAACATTCAGTACTTC.